This paragraph reports one T cell receptor (beta chain). The entry originates in a study of T cells in Graves' hyperthyroidism and ophthalmopathy. Clinical symptoms, serum thyroxine and TRAb, thyroid ultrasound and orbital computed tomography were used for the diagnoses. Amplification of TCR beta CDR3 regions was performed using RNA transcripts as template. When the TCR CDR3 underwent first-round RT-PCR, the HTBI primer set was used. Via MiXCR, TCRdb re-called the multiplex PCR reads, giving one row per CDR3 protein. The table shows around 570,000 distinct CDR3 sequences, with 15% to 20% occurring only once. Sequenced input: blood. This receptor was obtained from a man aged 40-50 years with Graves' ophthalmopathy.

The CDR3 spells CASSFQQGAFQETQYF. The CDR3, as DNA: TGTGCCAGCAGTTTCCAGCAGGGAGCCTTCCAAGAGACCCAGTACTTC. The genes are TRBV12-3 or TRBV12-4 and TRBJ2-5, with D perhaps given as TRBD1 or TRBD2 (5 bases each). The CDR3 covers 16 residues. The V end was cut by 3 bases, the J end by 1 base, with 15 bases between.